This TCR beta chain was documented in a study of CXCR3-negative and CXCR3-positive naive CD8 T cells. A remark on this clonotype: The target antigen is unknown.

The study's findings and limits: The study found more hydrophobic TRB CDR3s in CXCR3-positive naive cells than in CXCR3-negative naive cells.

The CDR3 contains 16 residues. Via 5' RACE with UMI labels, TRB cDNA libraries were prepared. TCRdb reprocessed the 5' RACE reads and keeps a single row for each CDR3 protein, giving no DNA. The sample table sets out about 130,000 distinct CDR3 sequences. The chain uses TRBV12-3 or TRBV12-4 and TRBJ1-1; absent DNA, TCRdb's TRBD1 call cannot be checked. The specimen was naive CXCR3+ CD8+ T cells from blood. Sample subset: CD45RO-CCR7+CD27+CD95- naive CD8+ T cells expressing CXCR3 (TNR3+). The clonotype originates from a human donor in good health. Some clones in this sample may be carry-over from other donors' samples. CDR3 in amino acids: CASKSPRGGWNTEAFF.